One T cell receptor (beta chain) is described in this entry. No antigen is known for it. This may stem from a read error, because a much larger clone lies one nucleotide away. This entry belongs to a study of T-cell memory formation after mild COVID-19. Study summary: TCR clusters were mostly confined to one donor each.

Findings of the study overall: While clones contracting from day 15 to 85 were balanced between CD4 and CD8, later expanders leaned CD4+. Contracting CD8+ clones were enriched in EMRA, CD4+ mainly in CM and EM.

CDR1 and CDR2 (germline): SGHVS, FQNEAQ. Trimming at V came to 5 bases and at J to 0 bases, leaving 2 bases not matched to a gene. This CDR3 contains 14 residues. MiXCR, run by TCRdb on the 5' RACE reads, gives a single entry per CDR3 protein. The sample has roughly 310,000 distinct CDR3 sequences; about 16% are singletons. The clonotype was recovered from a man between 18 and 35 years old who had mild COVID-19 (a few samples of this study predate the infection). Cell type and time point are not known. The sample taken for sequencing was PBMCs or a T cell subset sorted from them (not recorded which). This chain links TRBV7-8 with TRBJ2-3, with TRBD1 matching over 7 bases. The CDR3 DNA reads as TGTGCCAGCAGCGGACAGGTTAGCACAGATACGCAGTATTTT. This translates into CASSGQVSTDTQYF.